The 25 T cell receptor beta chains below were found in one sample sequenced in a study of blood T cell repertoires in COVID-19. Some clones are missing from TCRdb's copy, which holds only in-frame ones; the method was immunoSEQ multiplex PCR. This table holds approximately 190,000 clones, almost 85% found once. Sample: peripheral blood. Receptor source: a woman between 65 and 79 years old with active or convalescent COVID-19.

This chain links TRBV19 with TRBJ2-7; 9 bases align to TRBD1. The CDR3 covers 17 residues. Germline lookup yields CDR1 LNHDA and CDR2 SQIVND (reference sequence). After removal of 3 bases from V and 3 bases from J, the junction contained 12 bases not matched to a gene. The CDR3 loop reads CASSIGTGRNPGYEQYF. CDR3 nucleotides: TGTGCCAGTAGTATCGGGACAGGGAGAAATCCGGGCTACGAGCAGTACTTC.

The rearrangement joins TRBV7-3 to TRBJ2-1, with 9 bases lining up with TRBD2. The CDR3 spans 18 residues. Unmatched junction bases numbered 7, after V lost 1 base and J lost 0 bases. Germline values: CDR1 SGHTA, CDR2 FQGTGA. The CDR3 protein is CASSLKGLAPSSYNEQFF. The DNA of the CDR3 is TGTGCCAGCAGCTTAAAGGGACTAGCACCGAGCTCCTACAATGAGCAGTTCTTC.

This chain connects TRBV30 to TRBJ2-1, with 9 bases that match TRBD1. V dropped 3 bases and J dropped 8; count of bases not matched to a gene: 8. The CDR3 spans 14 residues. Germline CDR1 and CDR2: GTSNPN and SVGIG (reference sequence). CDR3 protein: CAWSGGQGGDEQFF. CDR3 DNA: TGTGCCTGGAGCGGGGGACAGGGTGGCGATGAGCAGTTCTTC.

V gene TRBV28 combines with J gene TRBJ2-7; 9 bases map to TRBD2. Germline assignment: CDR1 MDHEN and CDR2 SYDVKM. The CDR3 contains 15 residues. V was clipped by 6 bases and J by 3 bases; unmatched bases: 9. The CDR3, as DNA: TGTGCCAGCAGACGACCTATAGCGGGGGACTACGAGCAGTACTTC. Protein sequence: CASRRPIAGDYEQYF.

The V and J genes are TRBV4-2 and TRBJ2-3, with TRBD2 matching over 8 bases. V was pared by 0 bases and J by 3 bases, with 14 bases of the junction left unmatched. The CDR3 length is 19 residues. Germline CDR1 and CDR2: LGHNA and YNFKEQ. The DNA of the CDR3 is TGTGCCAGCAGCCAAGAATCCGGAGCGGGAGTGTCGTATACAGATACGCAGTATTTT. This codes for CASSQESGAGVSYTDTQYF.

This clone was counted between two and nine times. V usage is TRBV24-1 and J usage is TRBJ2-5; D possibly corresponds to TRBD1 (6 bases). Germline V lookup: CDR1 KGHDR, CDR2 SFDVKD. V dropped 1 base and J dropped 4 bases, with 18 bases sitting between them. The CDR3 runs 17 residues. CDR3 sequence: CATSDFGIPGQSETQYF. DNA for the CDR3: TGTGCCACCAGTGATTTTGGGATCCCCGGACAGTCAGAGACCCAGTACTTC.

This clone has only a few counts. This rearrangement joins TRBV6-5 to TRBJ1-4; 7 bases agree with TRBD1. The CDR3 spans 13 residues. Germline trimming cut 6 bases from V and 8 bases from J; bases unmatched to any gene: 6. CDR1 is MNHEY, CDR2 SVGAGI, per germline. Written as DNA, the CDR3 is TGTGCCAGCAGGAGACAGGGAGGAGAAAAACTGTTTTTT. Translating it yields CASRRQGGEKLFF.

The rearrangement joins TRBV5-1 to TRBJ1-3, with 8 bases fitting TRBD1. The CDR3 contains 17 residues. Trimming took 0 bases from V and 0 from J; bases not matched to a gene: 5. Germline loops: CDR1 SGHRS, CDR2 YFSETQ. The CDR3 region is CASSLVQGASSGNTIYF. As DNA, the CDR3 is TGCGCCAGCAGCTTGGTCCAGGGGGCAAGCTCTGGAAACACCATATATTTT.

The sample holds one count of this clone. This chain links TRBV24-1 with TRBJ2-3, with D maybe TRBD2 (6 bases). Germline V gives CDR1 KGHDR, CDR2 SFDVKD. V gave up 3 bases and J gave up 8 bases, with 14 bases separating them. There are 14 residues in the CDR3. CDR3 amino acids: CATSDPGTERTQYF. The DNA of the CDR3 is TGTGCCACCAGTGATCCCGGGACTGAGCGTACGCAGTATTTT.

V is TRBV18 and J is TRBJ2-7; 9 bases are shared with TRBD1. CDR3 length equals 14 residues. The trim removed 8 bases at V and 2 bases at J, leaving 7 bases unmatched. Germline CDR1 KGHSH, CDR2 LQKENI. The CDR3 coding sequence is TGTGCCAGCACTACGGGACAGGGACCCTACGAGCAGTACTTC. This gives the protein CASTTGQGPYEQYF.

The chain uses TRBV5-1 and TRBJ1-1; D possibly corresponds to TRBD1 (6 bases). V gave up 3 bases and J gave up 4 bases, with 16 bases separating them. CDR3 length: 15 residues. The germline CDR1 and CDR2 sequences are SGHRS and YFSETQ. This CDR3 is CASSSTQGFGTEAFF. In DNA form, the CDR3 reads TGCGCCAGCAGCTCGACACAGGGATTCGGCACTGAAGCTTTCTTT.

This clone showed up many times. The chain recombines TRBV5-1 with TRBJ2-1; TRBD2 aligns across 11 bases. The CDR3 has 15 amino acids. J was trimmed by 5 bases and V by 3 bases; bases with no gene match: 4. Germline V gene lookup returns CDR1 SGHRS and CDR2 YFSETQ. The CDR3 DNA is TGCGCCAGCAGCTGGCCTAGCGGGAGGAACAATGAGCAGTTCTTC. Amino acid sequence: CASSWPSGRNNEQFF.

This clone was counted many times. This sample also contains other DNA sequences that code for the same CDR3. The chain joins TRBV2 to TRBJ2-4, with 13 bases identical to TRBD2. Germline trimming cut 6 bases from V and 9 bases from J; bases unmatched to any gene: 11. CDR1 and CDR2 from the germline V gene are SNHLY and FYNNEI. The CDR3 spans 16 residues. Here the CDR3 reads CASRATSGGEGGIQYF. The CDR3 DNA reads as TGTGCCAGCAGGGCAACTAGCGGGGGGGAGGGTGGCATTCAGTACTTC.

This chain links TRBV6-5 with TRBJ1-6, with D unclear. CDR1 is MNHEY, CDR2 SVGAGI, per germline. CDR3 length equals 13 residues. Trimming removed 2 bases from V and 9 bases from J, with 8 bases in between. The CDR3 sequence: CASSYMSGSPLHF. As DNA, the CDR3 is TGTGCCAGCAGTTACATGTCGGGTTCACCCCTCCACTTT.

The V call is TRBV5-3, the J call TRBJ1-3; unclear D gene. TRBV5-3 is assigned to the ORF class and has an uncertain function. The V gene lost 2 bases and the J gene lost 0 bases, with 18 bases spanning the gap. The CDR3 has 18 residues. CDR3 in amino acids: CARSFLGSAGISGNTIYF. CDR3 DNA sequence: TGTGCCAGAAGCTTTCTCGGCAGTGCGGGTATCTCTGGAAACACCATATATTTT.

This clone was seen just once. The chain has TRBV19 and TRBJ1-1, with D possibly being TRBD1 (6 bases). This CDR3 comprises 14 residues. Trimming left V 10 bases short and J 4 bases short, with 19 bases between. Germline CDR1 and CDR2: LNHDA and SQIVND (reference sequence). The CDR3 coding sequence is TGTGCCACCAAGTTATCCACAGGGCTCACTGAAGCTTTCTTT. Translating it yields CATKLSTGLTEAFF.

This chain connects TRBV2 to TRBJ2-1, with D possibly being TRBD2 (5 bases). The V and J ends lost 4 bases and 0 bases respectively, with 10 bases between them. The CDR3 extends over 15 amino acids. CDR1 SNHLY and CDR2 FYNNEI come from the germline V gene. The CDR3 region is CASSVSGSSYNEQFF. The CDR3 coding sequence is TGTGCCAGCAGTGTGAGCGGAAGCTCCTACAATGAGCAGTTCTTC.

The chain combines TRBV5-1 with TRBJ2-7; possibly TRBD1 for D (5 bases). The CDR3 length is 19 residues. The V end lost 5 bases, the J end lost 0 bases, and 27 bases lay between the germline ends. Per the germline V gene, CDR1 is SGHRS and CDR2 is YFSETQ. DNA of the CDR3: TGCGCCAGCAGTCTCATAGGGGATACCGGCCACAGGAGCTCCTACGAGCAGTACTTC. Translation: CASSLIGDTGHRSSYEQYF.

This chain links TRBV5-1 with TRBJ2-5; D perhaps matches TRBD1 (5 bases). This CDR3 region has 13 residues. Germline-derived CDR1 and CDR2 are SGHRS and YFSETQ. Trimming took 0 bases from V and 6 from J, leaving 9 bases between them. CDR3 amino acids: CASSLDRMKTQYF. In DNA form, the CDR3 reads TGCGCCAGCAGCTTGGACAGGATGAAGACCCAGTACTTC.

This clone was seen just once. This chain connects TRBV6-6 to TRBJ2-1, with TRBD2 matching 13 bases. Germline V gene sequence: CDR1 MNHNY, CDR2 SVGAGI (reference sequence). V shed 5 bases, J shed 7 bases, and the junction held 2 bases outside the gene matches. The CDR3 spans 14 residues. The CDR3 sequence: CASSEGLAGNEQFF. The CDR3 DNA sequence: TGTGCCAGCAGTGAGGGACTAGCGGGGAATGAGCAGTTCTTC.

The genes are TRBV15 and TRBJ1-6; unclear D gene. This CDR3 region has 14 residues. Germline loops: CDR1 LNHNV, CDR2 YYDKDF (reference sequence). V was clipped by 0 bases and J by 3 bases, with 3 bases between them. The CDR3 loop is CATSRDSYNSPLHF. The CDR3, as DNA: TGTGCCACCAGCAGAGACAGCTATAATTCACCCCTCCACTTT.

The chain links TRBV4-2 to TRBJ2-5, with D perhaps TRBD1 (5 bases). This CDR3 is 17 amino acids long. Trimming stripped 1 base from V and 1 base from J, with 16 bases between. In germline, CDR1 is LGHNA, CDR2 YNFKEQ. The chain's CDR3 is CASSQGVVRGPQETQYF. The DNA for the CDR3 is TGTGCCAGCAGCCAAGGAGTTGTAAGGGGCCCCCAAGAGACCCAGTACTTC.

Concerning this clone: The sample contains more than one DNA sequence encoding this CDR3. The V gene is TRBV15, the J gene TRBJ2-2; D is ambiguous. In germline, CDR1 is LNHNV, CDR2 YYDKDF (reference sequence). Trimming took off 1 base at V and 4 bases at J, with 4 bases between the two ends. The CDR3 has 13 residues. For the CDR3, the DNA is TGTGCCACCAGCAGAGGAGGCACCGGGGAGCTGTTTTTT. It yields the protein CATSRGGTGELFF. The variable domain in full, with the rest retrieved from reference TRBV15 and TRBJ2-2, is DAMVIQNPRYQVTQFGKPVTLSCSQTLNHNVMYWYQQKSSQAPKLLFHYYDKDFNNEADTPDNFQSRRPNTSFCFLDIRSPGLGDTAMYLCATSRGGTGELFFGEGSRLTVL.

V usage is TRBV18 and J usage is TRBJ1-5; tentative D call: TRBD1 (5 bases). The V and J ends lost 3 bases and 6 bases respectively, with 27 bases between them. Germline values: CDR1 KGHSH, CDR2 LQKENI. There are 19 residues in the CDR3. This CDR3 reads CASSPPGDSYLETGQPQHF. Here the CDR3 DNA reads TGTGCCAGCTCACCTCCGGGGGACTCATATCTCGAGACGGGTCAGCCCCAGCATTTT.

This clone was seen once. The chain couples TRBV6-5 to TRBJ2-7; 13 bases line up with TRBD2. V shed 6 bases, J shed 3 bases, and the junction held 5 bases outside the gene matches. Per germline, CDR1 MNHEY and CDR2 SVGAGI. The CDR3 length is 15 residues. The CDR3 bases are TGTGCCAGCAGCCTCGGGACTAGCGGGAACTACGAGCAGTACTTC. It yields the protein CASSLGTSGNYEQYF.